A selection of T cell receptor beta chains follows, all from one sample in a study of CD8 T cells in ankylosing spondylitis. TCRdb independently ran MiXCR on the 5' RACE reads; one entry per CDR3 protein. The repertoire has around 890,000 distinct CDR3 sequences, around 11% of them found once; the top ten carry 0.51%. The sequenced material came from blood, either unsorted or a sorted T cell fraction (not recorded which). These TCRs come from a male donor with ankylosing spondylitis. CDR3s include the opening cysteine and the closing phenylalanine or tryptophan. The D gene is left open where the match is weak. The size field is filled for only some rows; it gives once, few, many or a size class.

J gene: TRBJ2-6; clone size: .; V gene: TRBV11-1; D gene: TRBD2; CDR3 protein: CASSLFRTSGIWANVLTF; CDR3 DNA: TGTGCCAGCAGCTTATTCAGGACTAGCGGGATTTGGGCCAACGTCCTGACTTTC
J gene: TRBJ2-5; clone size: .; V gene: TRBV7-2; D gene: .; CDR3 protein: CASRPTRLETQYF; CDR3 DNA: TGTGCCAGCAGACCGACCCGCCTGGAGACCCAGTACTTC
J gene: TRBJ2-1; clone size: few; V gene: TRBV5-1; D gene: TRBD2; CDR3 protein: CASSAGGYYNEQFF; CDR3 DNA: TGCGCCAGCAGCGCGGGGGGATACTACAATGAGCAGTTCTTC
J gene: TRBJ2-2; clone size: .; V gene: TRBV12-5; D gene: .; CDR3 protein: CASGQGQTGELFF; CDR3 DNA: TGTGCTAGTGGTCAGGGGCAGACCGGGGAGCTGTTTTTT
J gene: TRBJ2-1; clone size: .; V gene: TRBV25-1; D gene: TRBD1; CDR3 protein: CASSEFAGQGSNEQFF; CDR3 DNA: TGTGCCAGCAGTGAATTTGCGGGACAGGGTTCCAATGAGCAGTTCTTC
J gene: TRBJ2-7; clone size: .; V gene: TRBV5-1; D gene: .; CDR3 protein: CASSSTSGTSNPYEQYF; CDR3 DNA: TGCGCCAGCAGCTCAACCTCCGGGACTTCCAATCCCTACGAGCAGTACTTC
J gene: TRBJ2-1; clone size: .; V gene: TRBV18; D gene: .; CDR3 protein: CASSPPGYEQFF; CDR3 DNA: TGTGCCAGCTCACCACCTGGGTATGAGCAGTTCTTC
J gene: TRBJ1-2; clone size: few; V gene: TRBV7-9; D gene: .; CDR3 protein: CASSRLGGTHYGYTF; CDR3 DNA: TGTGCCAGCAGCCGCCTTGGAGGTACACACTATGGCTACACCTTC
J gene: TRBJ1-5; clone size: few; V gene: TRBV3-1; D gene: .; CDR3 protein: CASSSWNQPQHF; CDR3 DNA: TGTGCCAGCAGCTCATGGAATCAGCCCCAGCATTTT
J gene: TRBJ2-7; clone size: few; V gene: TRBV10-3; D gene: TRBD1; CDR3 protein: CAISDMTGIYEQYF; CDR3 DNA: TGTGCCATCAGTGACATGACAGGGATCTACGAGCAGTACTTC
J gene: TRBJ2-7; clone size: many; V gene: TRBV12-3/TRBV12-4; D gene: .; CDR3 protein: CASRASGSSYEQYF; CDR3 DNA: TGTGCCAGCAGGGCTTCCGGAAGCTCCTACGAGCAGTACTTC
J gene: TRBJ1-1; clone size: .; V gene: TRBV4-3; D gene: .; CDR3 protein: CASSQDGYTEAFF; CDR3 DNA: TGCGCCAGCAGCCAAGACGGCTACACTGAAGCTTTCTTT
J gene: TRBJ1-1; clone size: many; V gene: TRBV5-1; D gene: .; CDR3 protein: CASSFSQRNTEAFF; CDR3 DNA: TGCGCCAGCAGCTTTTCTCAGAGGAACACTGAAGCTTTCTTT
J gene: TRBJ2-5; clone size: .; V gene: TRBV20-1; D gene: TRBD1; CDR3 protein: CSAPMTGQETQYF; CDR3 DNA: TGCAGTGCCCCTATGACAGGGCAAGAGACCCAGTACTTC
J gene: TRBJ2-1; clone size: few; V gene: TRBV10-3; D gene: .; CDR3 protein: CATLGGRSYNEQFF; CDR3 DNA: TGTGCCACCCTGGGGGGGCGCTCCTACAATGAGCAGTTCTTC
J gene: TRBJ2-1; clone size: .; V gene: TRBV18; D gene: .; CDR3 protein: CASSPPSSVYNEQFF; CDR3 DNA: TGTGCCAGCTCACCACCGTCGTCAGTATACAATGAGCAGTTCTTC
J gene: TRBJ2-2; clone size: .; V gene: TRBV6-1; D gene: .; CDR3 protein: CASRHPAGRGTGELFF; CDR3 DNA: TGTGCCAGCAGACATCCGGCAGGTCGAGGCACCGGGGAGCTGTTTTTT
J gene: TRBJ1-5; clone size: .; V gene: TRBV20-1; D gene: .; CDR3 protein: CSASDRSKNQPQHF; CDR3 DNA: TGCAGTGCTAGCGACAGGTCGAAGAATCAGCCCCAGCATTTT
J gene: TRBJ2-1; clone size: .; V gene: TRBV15; D gene: TRBD1; CDR3 protein: CATSPRGRTGGYEQFF; CDR3 DNA: TGTGCCACCAGCCCCCGCGGACGGACAGGGGGCTATGAGCAGTTCTTC
J gene: TRBJ2-5; clone size: many; V gene: TRBV20-1; D gene: .; CDR3 protein: CSVLEQETQYF; CDR3 DNA: TGCAGTGTACTAGAACAAGAGACCCAGTACTTC
J gene: TRBJ2-3; clone size: many; V gene: TRBV29-1; D gene: .; CDR3 protein: CSVGGPQTDTQYF; CDR3 DNA: TGCAGCGTTGGAGGGCCTCAGACAGATACGCAGTATTTT
J gene: TRBJ1-4; clone size: few; V gene: TRBV20-1; D gene: .; CDR3 protein: CSASRDLETNEKLFF; CDR3 DNA: TGCAGTGCTTCTCGGGATTTAGAAACTAATGAAAAACTGTTTTTT
J gene: TRBJ2-2; clone size: .; V gene: TRBV6-2/TRBV6-3; D gene: .; CDR3 protein: CASSPLVWTGELFF; CDR3 DNA: TGTGCCAGCAGCCCTCTGGTATGGACCGGGGAGCTGTTTTTT
J gene: TRBJ2-7; clone size: .; V gene: TRBV6-5; D gene: .; CDR3 protein: CASSYSWTTRYEQYF; CDR3 DNA: TGTGCCAGCAGTTACTCCTGGACAACCCGATACGAGCAGTACTTC
J gene: TRBJ1-3; clone size: many; V gene: TRBV6-1; D gene: TRBD1; CDR3 protein: CASTWDRPSSGNTIYF; CDR3 DNA: TGTGCCAGCACCTGGGACAGGCCTTCTTCTGGAAACACCATATATTTT
J gene: TRBJ2-5; clone size: few; V gene: TRBV7-3; D gene: .; CDR3 protein: CASSLSGLVQETQYF; CDR3 DNA: TGTGCCAGCAGCTTAAGCGGGTTAGTTCAAGAGACCCAGTACTTC
J gene: TRBJ2-1; clone size: .; V gene: TRBV20-1; D gene: .; CDR3 protein: CSARTTGEEQFF; CDR3 DNA: TGCAGTGCTAGGACCACCGGGGAAGAGCAGTTCTTC
J gene: TRBJ2-7; clone size: .; V gene: TRBV18; D gene: .; CDR3 protein: CASSPDVYEQYF; CDR3 DNA: TGTGCCAGCTCACCGGACGTCTACGAGCAGTACTTC
J gene: TRBJ2-4; clone size: few; V gene: TRBV5-1; D gene: .; CDR3 protein: CASSLDLWDIQYF; CDR3 DNA: TGCGCCAGCAGTCTGGACTTATGGGACATTCAGTACTTC
J gene: TRBJ2-1; clone size: many; V gene: TRBV15; D gene: .; CDR3 protein: CATSEDSSSYNEQFF; CDR3 DNA: TGTGCCACCAGCGAGGACTCGAGCTCCTACAATGAGCAGTTCTTC
J gene: TRBJ1-5; clone size: .; V gene: TRBV6-1; D gene: .; CDR3 protein: CASSESNWQPQHF; CDR3 DNA: TGTGCCAGCAGTGAAAGCAATTGGCAGCCCCAGCATTTT
J gene: TRBJ1-2; clone size: .; V gene: TRBV5-1; D gene: .; CDR3 protein: CASSVTLGTNYGYTF; CDR3 DNA: TGCGCCAGCAGCGTTACTCTAGGGACTAACTATGGCTACACCTTC
J gene: TRBJ2-3; clone size: .; V gene: TRBV18; D gene: TRBD1; CDR3 protein: CASSWTGTSTDTQYF; CDR3 DNA: TGTGCCAGCTCTTGGACAGGAACTAGCACAGATACGCAGTATTTT
J gene: TRBJ2-5; clone size: few; V gene: TRBV20-1; D gene: .; CDR3 protein: CSASLSGGRETQYF; CDR3 DNA: TGCAGTGCTTCACTTTCCGGGGGCAGGGAGACCCAGTACTTC
J gene: TRBJ2-2; clone size: .; V gene: TRBV2; D gene: .; CDR3 protein: CASSGQGWTGELFF; CDR3 DNA: TGTGCCAGCAGTGGCCAGGGATGGACCGGGGAGCTGTTTTTT
J gene: TRBJ1-5; clone size: few; V gene: TRBV20-1; D gene: .; CDR3 protein: CSVRLSGQPQHF; CDR3 DNA: TGCAGTGTAAGGCTTTCTGGTCAGCCCCAGCATTTT
J gene: TRBJ2-2; clone size: .; V gene: TRBV20-1; D gene: TRBD1; CDR3 protein: CSARDNGDSRSVGELFF; CDR3 DNA: TGCAGTGCTAGAGATAATGGGGACAGCCGGTCGGTCGGGGAGCTGTTTTTT
J gene: TRBJ2-7; clone size: .; V gene: TRBV6-1; D gene: .; CDR3 protein: CASSRQSPSSYEQYF; CDR3 DNA: TGTGCCAGCAGTCGACAGAGCCCAAGCTCCTACGAGCAGTACTTC
J gene: TRBJ2-5; clone size: .; V gene: TRBV20-1; D gene: .; CDR3 protein: CSASREEETQYF; CDR3 DNA: TGCAGTGCTAGTCGCGAGGAAGAGACCCAGTACTTC
J gene: TRBJ2-3; clone size: .; V gene: TRBV20-1; D gene: .; CDR3 protein: CSASGDSTDTQYF; CDR3 DNA: TGCAGTGCTAGCGGGGACAGCACAGATACGCAGTATTTT
J gene: TRBJ2-6; clone size: many; V gene: TRBV6-5; D gene: .; CDR3 protein: CASSYRGSGANVLTF; CDR3 DNA: TGTGCCAGCAGTTACCGGGGTTCTGGGGCCAACGTCCTGACTTTC
J gene: TRBJ1-5; clone size: many; V gene: TRBV12-3/TRBV12-4; D gene: .; CDR3 protein: CASTDGYQPQHF; CDR3 DNA: TGTGCCAGCACGGACGGATATCAGCCCCAGCATTTT
J gene: TRBJ2-1; clone size: many; V gene: TRBV20-1; D gene: .; CDR3 protein: CSAPQGYGGNEQFF; CDR3 DNA: TGCAGTGCTCCTCAGGGCTACGGGGGCAATGAGCAGTTCTTC
J gene: TRBJ2-1; clone size: few; V gene: TRBV5-5; D gene: .; CDR3 protein: CASMDGPSTYNEQFF; CDR3 DNA: TGTGCCAGCATGGACGGCCCTAGCACCTACAATGAGCAGTTCTTC
J gene: TRBJ2-5; clone size: many; V gene: TRBV12-5; D gene: .; CDR3 protein: CASGPPGRETQYF; CDR3 DNA: TGTGCTAGTGGACCACCAGGACGGGAGACCCAGTACTTC
J gene: TRBJ2-3; clone size: few; V gene: TRBV18; D gene: TRBD1; CDR3 protein: CASRTLGTASTDTQYF; CDR3 DNA: TGTGCCAGTCGAACCCTCGGGACAGCTAGCACAGATACGCAGTATTTT
J gene: TRBJ1-1; clone size: few; V gene: TRBV4-3; D gene: .; CDR3 protein: CASSQEGTATEAFF; CDR3 DNA: TGCGCCAGCAGCCAAGAAGGAACTGCCACTGAAGCTTTCTTT
J gene: TRBJ1-1; clone size: .; V gene: TRBV5-5; D gene: .; CDR3 protein: CASSLLPPGEAFF; CDR3 DNA: TGTGCCAGCAGCTTGCTCCCGCCTGGTGAAGCTTTCTTT
J gene: TRBJ2-1; clone size: .; V gene: TRBV20-1; D gene: .; CDR3 protein: CSARDYAGRYNEQFF; CDR3 DNA: TGCAGTGCTAGAGATTACGCGGGGAGGTACAATGAGCAGTTCTTC
J gene: TRBJ2-1; clone size: few; V gene: TRBV24-1; D gene: TRBD2; CDR3 protein: CATSDPSGTSYNEQFF; CDR3 DNA: TGTGCCACCAGTGACCCGAGCGGGACGTCCTACAATGAGCAGTTCTTC
J gene: TRBJ1-1; clone size: .; V gene: TRBV20-1; D gene: .; CDR3 protein: CSAGGQPNTEAFF; CDR3 DNA: TGCAGTGCTGGGGGACAACCGAACACTGAAGCTTTCTTT
J gene: TRBJ2-1; clone size: many; V gene: TRBV29-1; D gene: .; CDR3 protein: CSVDPRTAGASSNEQFF; CDR3 DNA: TGCAGCGTTGACCCCAGGACGGCGGGTGCAAGTAGCAATGAGCAGTTCTTC
J gene: TRBJ2-4; clone size: .; V gene: TRBV7-9; D gene: .; CDR3 protein: CASSLEGAFAKNIQYF; CDR3 DNA: TGTGCCAGCAGCTTAGAAGGGGCCTTCGCCAAAAACATTCAGTACTTC
J gene: TRBJ2-1; clone size: .; V gene: TRBV20-1; D gene: .; CDR3 protein: CSAGRRGLFNEQFF; CDR3 DNA: TGCAGTGCTGGGCGTAGGGGCCTTTTCAATGAGCAGTTCTTC
J gene: TRBJ2-3; clone size: .; V gene: TRBV5-1; D gene: TRBD1; CDR3 protein: CASRHLQGSGTDTQYF; CDR3 DNA: TGCGCCAGCAGACATCTACAGGGGAGCGGTACAGATACGCAGTATTTT